This TCR beta chain is from a study of cytomegalovirus exposure and HLA in healthy donors. Study conclusions and caveats: In vitro assays verified that three CMV-associated chains recognized CMV antigens specifically.

Only in-frame clones appear in the TCRdb table, and some are missing; sequencing was by immunoSEQ multiplex PCR. The table lists more than 140,000 clones, 70% to 90% of them singletons. This CDR3 has 14 amino acids. Germline CDR1 MNHEY, CDR2 SVGAGI. The ends were cut back, 2 bases at V and 2 bases at J, with 10 bases in the middle. A word on this clone: Its antigen is unidentified.

The V and J genes are TRBV6-5 and TRBJ2-7; TRBD2 might be the D (6 bases). Sequencing was carried out using PBMCs. The sequence derives from a woman aged 18-30 years in good health and CMV-seropositive. CDR3 in amino acids: CASSYTLAAYEQYF. The DNA of the CDR3 is TGTGCCAGCAGTTACACTTTAGCGGCCTACGAGCAGTACTTC.